This TCR beta chain was captured by sequencing in a study of control samples from healthy donors and cancer patients. The repertoire was sequenced with immunoSEQ multiplex PCR; TCRdb's copy has only in-frame clones and lacks some. This table holds 170,000 or so clones, about 90% found once. V shed 0 bases and J shed 0 bases, with 15 bases lying between them. Germline loops: CDR1 LGHDT, CDR2 YNNKEL (reference sequence). CDR3 length equals 18 residues. This receptor was obtained from a woman aged 45-65 years in good health. Sequencing was done on a sample of blood. The chain couples TRBV3-1 (or the pseudogene TRBV3-2) to TRBJ2-4, with D uncertain. The CDR3 sequence is CASSQDRYRILAKNIQYF. The CDR3 DNA reads TGTGCCAGCAGCCAAGATAGATACAGAATACTAGCCAAAAACATTCAGTACTTC.